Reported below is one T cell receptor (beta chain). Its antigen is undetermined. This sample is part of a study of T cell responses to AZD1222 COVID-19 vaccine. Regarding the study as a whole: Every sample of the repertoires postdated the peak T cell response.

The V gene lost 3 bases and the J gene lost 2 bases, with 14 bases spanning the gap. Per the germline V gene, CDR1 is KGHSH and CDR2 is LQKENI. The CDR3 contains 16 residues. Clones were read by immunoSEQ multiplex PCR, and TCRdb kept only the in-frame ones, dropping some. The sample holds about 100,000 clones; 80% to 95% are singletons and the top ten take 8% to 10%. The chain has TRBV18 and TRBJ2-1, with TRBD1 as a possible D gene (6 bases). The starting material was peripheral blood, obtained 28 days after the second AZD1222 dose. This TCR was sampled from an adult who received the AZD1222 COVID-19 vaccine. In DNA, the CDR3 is TGTGCCAGCTCACCGGCAGGGCAGGGGCCCTACAATGAGCAGTTCTTC. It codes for CASSPAGQGPYNEQFF.